This T cell receptor beta chain was identified during a study of blood T cell repertoires in COVID-19. Study at large: COVID-19 samples from acute and convalescent phases originated in the United States, Italy and Spain. T cells, B-cell-depleted T cells, or PBMCs provided the cDNA or gDNA that served as material.

The length of the CDR3 is 12 residues. Per germline, CDR1 SNHLY and CDR2 FYNNEI. The germline V and J ends were trimmed by 10 bases and 1 base, with 11 bases remaining between them. In the study's own analysis: Estimation of nucleated cell counts was performed using reference gene primer amplification. This table comes from immunoSEQ multiplex PCR, and its TCRdb copy is limited to in-frame clones, with some not included. V and J calls and clone size are those listed in that table; D and trimming were worked out from the DNA. The table shows under 200,000 clones, with 70% to 90% occurring only once. The source of this sequence is a man aged 35 to 55 with active or convalescent COVID-19. This chain uses TRBV2 with TRBJ2-7; D is possibly TRBD2 (5 bases). The sequencing input was peripheral blood. CDR3 nucleotide sequence: TGTGCCACGGGCCCGGGGTCCTACGAGCAGTACTTC. Translated: CATGPGSYEQYF.